This T cell receptor (beta chain) was obtained from a study of T cells in Graves' hyperthyroidism and ophthalmopathy. In making diagnoses, clinical symptoms, serum thyroxine and TRAb, thyroid ultrasound and orbital computed tomography were all used. Amplified regions were TCR beta CDR3 sequences from RNA transcripts. Researchers ran a first-round RT-PCR on the TCR CDR3 using the HTBI primer set. TCRdb reprocessed the multiplex PCR reads via MiXCR and lists one record per CDR3 protein. The sample has around 690,000 distinct CDR3 sequences, roughly 20% seen once. The V and J ends lost 3 bases and 8 bases respectively, with 22 bases between them. The CDR3 runs 16 residues. Germline CDR1 MDHEN, CDR2 SYDVKM.

The chain couples TRBV28 to TRBJ2-5, with a weak D call TRBD1 (6 bases). Sequenced material: blood. The sequence was obtained from a man aged 25 to 40 with Graves' ophthalmopathy. Here the CDR3 DNA reads TGTGCCAGCAGTTTGGACGGGACATCCGTGAGGATAACCCAGTACTTC. This gives the protein CASSLDGTSVRITQYF.